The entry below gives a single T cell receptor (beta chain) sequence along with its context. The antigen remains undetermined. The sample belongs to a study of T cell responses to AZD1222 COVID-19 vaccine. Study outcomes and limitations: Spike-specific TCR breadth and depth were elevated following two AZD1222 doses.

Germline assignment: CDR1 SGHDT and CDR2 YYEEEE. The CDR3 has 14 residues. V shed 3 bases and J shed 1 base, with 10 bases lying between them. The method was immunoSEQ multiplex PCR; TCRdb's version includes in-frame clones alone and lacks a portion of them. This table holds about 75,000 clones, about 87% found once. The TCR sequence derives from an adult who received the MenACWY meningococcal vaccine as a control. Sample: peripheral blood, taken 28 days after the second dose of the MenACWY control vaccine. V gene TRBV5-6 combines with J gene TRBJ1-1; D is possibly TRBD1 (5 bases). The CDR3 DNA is TGTGCCAGCAGCTCCATCGACAGGAACACTGAAGCTTTCTTT. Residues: CASSSIDRNTEAFF.